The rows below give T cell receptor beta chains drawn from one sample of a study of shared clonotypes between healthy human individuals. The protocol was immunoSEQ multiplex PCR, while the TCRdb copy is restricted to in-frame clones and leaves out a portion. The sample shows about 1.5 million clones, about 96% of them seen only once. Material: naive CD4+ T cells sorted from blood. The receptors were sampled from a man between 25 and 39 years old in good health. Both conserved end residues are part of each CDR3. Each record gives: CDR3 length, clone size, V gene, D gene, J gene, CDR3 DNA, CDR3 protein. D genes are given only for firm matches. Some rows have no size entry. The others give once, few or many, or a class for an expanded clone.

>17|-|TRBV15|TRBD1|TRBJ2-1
TGTGCCACCAGCAGAGATTCCTACAGGGGACCTTACAATGAGCAGTTCTTC
CATSRDSYRGPYNEQFF
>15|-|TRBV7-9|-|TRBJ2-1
TGTGCCAGCAGCCTCGGGGAGAGCTCCTACAATGAGCAGTTCTTC
CASSLGESSYNEQFF
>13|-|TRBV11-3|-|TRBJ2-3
TGTGCCAGCAGCTTGTCCGGAGGGGATACGCAGTATTTT
CASSLSGGDTQYF
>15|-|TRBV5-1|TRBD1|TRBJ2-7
TGCGCCAGCAGCTGGGACAGGGGTGGTAATTACGAGCAGTACTTC
CASSWDRGGNYEQYF
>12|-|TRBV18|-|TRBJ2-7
TGTGCCAGCTCAGGGGACCGGGGCGAGCAGTACTTC
CASSGDRGEQYF
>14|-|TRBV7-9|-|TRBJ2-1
TGTGCCAGCACGCCTGGCGGAACCTACAATGAGCAGTTCTTC
CASTPGGTYNEQFF
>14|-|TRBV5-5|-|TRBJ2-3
TGTGCCAGCAGCATGGACCCTTGGACAGATACGCAGTATTTT
CASSMDPWTDTQYF
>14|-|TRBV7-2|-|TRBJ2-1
TGTGCCAGCAGCCGGCAACAGGAAAACAATGAGCAGTTCTTC
CASSRQQENNEQFF
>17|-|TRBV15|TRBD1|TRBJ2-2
TGTGCCACCAGCAGAGGCCCCCGGGACAGGGGCACCGGGGAGCTGTTTTTT
CATSRGPRDRGTGELFF
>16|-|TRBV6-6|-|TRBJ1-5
TGTGCCAGCAGTTACGATAGGGCCCTAGGGATTCAGCCCCAGCATTTT
CASSYDRALGIQPQHF
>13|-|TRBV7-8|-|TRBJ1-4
TGTGCCAGCAGCCCTGGGTTGGATGAAAAACTGTTTTTT
CASSPGLDEKLFF
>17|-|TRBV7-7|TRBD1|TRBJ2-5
TGTGCTAGCAGCTTAGCGACGGTCGACAGGGCCCAAGAGACCCAGTACTTC
CASSLATVDRAQETQYF
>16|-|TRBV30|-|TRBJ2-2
TGTGCCTGGAGTGTACGGTTACCGGGGAACACCGGGGAGCTGTTTTTT
CAWSVRLPGNTGELFF
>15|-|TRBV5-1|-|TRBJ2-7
TGCGCCAGCAGCTCGAGGGGGGCAGGGTCCTACGAGCAGTACTTC
CASSSRGAGSYEQYF
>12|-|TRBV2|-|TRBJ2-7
TGTGCCAGCAGGTCAACCTACGGAGAGCAGTACTTC
CASRSTYGEQYF
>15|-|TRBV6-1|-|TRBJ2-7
TGTGCCAGCAGTGAAGTAGCGTATAGCTCCTACGAGCAGTACTTC
CASSEVAYSSYEQYF
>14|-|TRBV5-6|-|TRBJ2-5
TGTGCCAGCAGCTTAACACAGGTGCAAGAGACCCAGTACTTC
CASSLTQVQETQYF
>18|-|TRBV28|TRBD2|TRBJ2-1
TGTGCCAGCAGTTTCCCCCCCGGGACTAGCGGTTGGCGGAATGAGCAGTTCTTC
CASSFPPGTSGWRNEQFF
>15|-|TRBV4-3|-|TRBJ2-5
TGCGCCAGCAGCCAAGATACAGGGGGAGGGGAGACCCAGTACTTC
CASSQDTGGGETQYF
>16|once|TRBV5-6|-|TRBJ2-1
TGTGCCAGCAGCAACAAAGACAGGTCCACCTACAATGAGCAGTTCTTC
CASSNKDRSTYNEQFF
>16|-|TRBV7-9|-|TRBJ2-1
TGTGCCAGCAGCTTAGCGAGAAGGGGCCCCTACAATGAGCAGTTCTTC
CASSLARRGPYNEQFF
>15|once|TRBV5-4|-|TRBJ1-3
TGTGCCAGCGGAAGTGCCGCCAGTACTGGAAACACCATATATTTT
CASGSAASTGNTIYF
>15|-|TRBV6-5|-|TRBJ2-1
TGTGCCAGCAGTTACGGGGCCCTTGGGGGCGAAGGGCAGTTCTTC
CASSYGALGGEGQFF
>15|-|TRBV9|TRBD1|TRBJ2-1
TGTGCCAGCAGCGCCCGGGGGACAGGGGGGAATGAGCAGTTCTTC
CASSARGTGGNEQFF
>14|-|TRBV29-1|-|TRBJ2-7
TGCAGCGTTGGGCCCCAACGGGGCGACTACGAGCAGTACTTC
CSVGPQRGDYEQYF
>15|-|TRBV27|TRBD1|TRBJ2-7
TGTGCCAGCAGGCGGCAGGGGGTAGCCCTCTACGAGCAGTACTTC
CASRRQGVALYEQYF
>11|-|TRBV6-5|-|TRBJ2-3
TGTGCCAGCAGTAGGGGGGATACGCAGTATTTT
CASSRGDTQYF
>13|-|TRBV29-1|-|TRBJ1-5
TGCAGCGTTGTGGAGGGGGGAGGACAGCCCCAGCATTTT
CSVVEGGGQPQHF
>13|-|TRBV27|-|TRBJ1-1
TGTGCCAGCAGTTTCCTACTGGGGACTGAAGCTTTCTTT
CASSFLLGTEAFF
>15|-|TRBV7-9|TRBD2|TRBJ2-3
TGTGCCAGCAGTCCGACTAGCGGTCCCACAGATACGCAGTATTTT
CASSPTSGPTDTQYF
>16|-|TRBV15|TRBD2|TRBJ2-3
TGTGCCACCAGCAGACAAAGCGGGAGGGTCGCAGATACGCAGTATTTT
CATSRQSGRVADTQYF
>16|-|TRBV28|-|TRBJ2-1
TGTGCCAGCAGCCTCAATGACTGGAGCTCCTACAATGAGCAGTTCTTC
CASSLNDWSSYNEQFF
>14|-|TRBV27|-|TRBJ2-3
TGTGCCAGCAGTTCCCCCCGACAGTCAGATACGCAGTATTTT
CASSSPRQSDTQYF
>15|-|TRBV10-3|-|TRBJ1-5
TGTGCCATCAGTGAGACCAGGGGAAGCAATCAGCCCCAGCATTTT
CAISETRGSNQPQHF